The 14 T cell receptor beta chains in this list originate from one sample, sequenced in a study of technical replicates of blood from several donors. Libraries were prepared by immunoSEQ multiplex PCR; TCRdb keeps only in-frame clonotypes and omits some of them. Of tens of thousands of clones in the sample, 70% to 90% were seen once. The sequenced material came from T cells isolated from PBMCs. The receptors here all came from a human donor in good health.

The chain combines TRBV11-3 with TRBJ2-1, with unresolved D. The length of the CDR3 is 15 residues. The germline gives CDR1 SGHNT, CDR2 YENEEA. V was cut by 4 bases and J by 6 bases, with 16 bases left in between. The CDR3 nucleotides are TGTGCCAGCAGCTATAGCTCAACCCCTCCCAATGAGCAGTTCTTC. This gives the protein CASSYSSTPPNEQFF.

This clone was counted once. The CDR3 DNA follows: TGTGCCAGCAGTTACAGGACAGGGGACTATGGCTACACCTTC. Protein: CASSYRTGDYGYTF. The chain links TRBV6-5 to TRBJ1-2; 9 bases map to TRBD1. V lost 2 bases, J lost 3 bases, and 1 base stayed unmatched. The length of the CDR3 is 14 residues. Germline lookup yields CDR1 MNHEY and CDR2 SVGAGI.

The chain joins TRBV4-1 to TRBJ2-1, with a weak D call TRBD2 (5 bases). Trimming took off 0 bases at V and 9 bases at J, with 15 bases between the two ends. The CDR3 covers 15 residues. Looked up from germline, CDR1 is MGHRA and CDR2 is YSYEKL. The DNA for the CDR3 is TGCGCCAGCAGCCAAGATTATGAGGGAGTTGGTGAGCAGTTCTTC. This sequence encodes CASSQDYEGVGEQFF.

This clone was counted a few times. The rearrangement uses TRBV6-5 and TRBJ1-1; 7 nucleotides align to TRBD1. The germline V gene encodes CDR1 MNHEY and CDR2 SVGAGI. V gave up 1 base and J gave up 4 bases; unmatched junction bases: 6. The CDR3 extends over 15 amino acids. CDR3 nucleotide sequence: TGTGCCAGCAGTTACTACTACAGGGGAACCACTGAAGCTTTCTTT. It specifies CASSYYYRGTTEAFF.

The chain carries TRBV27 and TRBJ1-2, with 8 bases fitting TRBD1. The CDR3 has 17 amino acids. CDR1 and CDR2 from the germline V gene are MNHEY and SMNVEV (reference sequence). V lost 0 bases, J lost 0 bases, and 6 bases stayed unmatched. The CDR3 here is CASSLSGQGGANYGYTF. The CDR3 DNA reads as TGTGCCAGCAGTTTATCCGGACAGGGCGGGGCTAACTATGGCTACACCTTC.

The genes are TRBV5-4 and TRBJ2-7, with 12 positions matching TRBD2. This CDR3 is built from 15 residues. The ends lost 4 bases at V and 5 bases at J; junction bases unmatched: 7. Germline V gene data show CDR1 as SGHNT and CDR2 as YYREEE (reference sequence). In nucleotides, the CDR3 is TGTGCCAGCAGCGTAGCTAGCGGGAGGGCCCACGAGCAGTACTTC. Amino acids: CASSVASGRAHEQYF.

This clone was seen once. For the CDR3, the DNA is TGTGCCAGCAGCCAAGAAGACAGCACAGGGTTCTATGGCTACACCTTC. This codes for CASSQEDSTGFYGYTF. This chain links TRBV4-2 with TRBJ1-2; D may be TRBD1 (6 bases). V was cut by 0 bases and J by 4 bases, with 15 bases left in between. This CDR3 region has 16 residues. In germline, CDR1 is LGHNA, CDR2 YNFKEQ.

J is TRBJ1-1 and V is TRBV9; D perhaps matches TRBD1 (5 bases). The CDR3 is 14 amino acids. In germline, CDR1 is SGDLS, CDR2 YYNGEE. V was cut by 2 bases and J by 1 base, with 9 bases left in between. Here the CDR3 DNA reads TGTGCCAGCAGCGTCGGGGGGAGGAACACTGAAGCTTTCTTT. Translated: CASSVGGRNTEAFF.

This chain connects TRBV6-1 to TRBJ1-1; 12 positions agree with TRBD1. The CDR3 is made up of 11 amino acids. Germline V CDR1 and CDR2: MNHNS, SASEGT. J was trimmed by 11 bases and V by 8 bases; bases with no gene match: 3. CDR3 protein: CASGDRGHAFF. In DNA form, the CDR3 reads TGTGCCAGCGGGGACAGGGGGCATGCTTTCTTT.

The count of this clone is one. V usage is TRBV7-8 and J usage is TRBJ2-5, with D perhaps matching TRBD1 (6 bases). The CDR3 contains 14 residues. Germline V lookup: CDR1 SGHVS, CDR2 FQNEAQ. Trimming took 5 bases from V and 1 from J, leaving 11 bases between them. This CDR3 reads CASSVTGLQETQYF. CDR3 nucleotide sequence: TGTGCCAGCAGCGTTACAGGGCTCCAAGAGACCCAGTACTTC. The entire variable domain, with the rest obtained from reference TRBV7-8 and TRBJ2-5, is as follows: GAGVSQSPRYKVAKRGQDVALRCDPISGHVSLFWYQQALGQGPEFLTYFQNEAQLDKSGLPSDRFFAERPEGSVSTLKIQRTQQEDSAVYLCASSVTGLQETQYFGPGTRLLVL.

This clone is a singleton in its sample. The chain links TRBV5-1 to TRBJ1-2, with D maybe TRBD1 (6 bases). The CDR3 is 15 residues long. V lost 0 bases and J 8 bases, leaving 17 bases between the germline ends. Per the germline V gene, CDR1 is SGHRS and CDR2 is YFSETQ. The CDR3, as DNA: TGCGCCAGCAGCTTGGGGGATGACAGGCTTCGAGGCTACACCTTC. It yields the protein CASSLGDDRLRGYTF.

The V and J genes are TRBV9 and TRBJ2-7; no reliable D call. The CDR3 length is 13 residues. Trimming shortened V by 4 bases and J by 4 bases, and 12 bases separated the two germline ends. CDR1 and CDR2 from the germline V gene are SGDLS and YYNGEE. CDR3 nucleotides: TGTGCCAGCAGCAACCCTTTACTATACGAGCAGTACTTC. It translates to CASSNPLLYEQYF.

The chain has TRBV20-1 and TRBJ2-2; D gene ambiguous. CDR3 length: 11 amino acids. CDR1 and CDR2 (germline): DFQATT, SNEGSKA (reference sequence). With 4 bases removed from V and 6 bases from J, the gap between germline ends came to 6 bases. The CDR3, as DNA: TGCAGTGCTATTCGGTCCGGGGAGCTGTTTTTT. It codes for CSAIRSGELFF.

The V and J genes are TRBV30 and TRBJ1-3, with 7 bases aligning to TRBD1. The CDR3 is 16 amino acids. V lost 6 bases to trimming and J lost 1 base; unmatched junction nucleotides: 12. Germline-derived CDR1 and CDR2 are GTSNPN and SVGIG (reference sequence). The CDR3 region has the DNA TGTGCCTGCGTGACAGGGCTCGAGGGATCTGGAAACACCATATATTTT. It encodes CACVTGLEGSGNTIYF.